The 19 T cell receptor beta chains reported below all come from one sample, sequenced in a study of OX40 agonist ivuxolimab in advanced cancers. Library prep was done by the immunoSEQ multiplex PCR assay. Not all clones reach the TCRdb copy of this immuneACCESS table, which keeps in-frame sequences only. Checked studies attribute under half of the gap to unresolved V genes and leave the rest unexplained. In this sample the table shows 70,000 to 80,000 clones, over 70% of which occur a single time. Roughly 4.5% of the sample lies in the top ten. This material consisted of CD4+ or CD8+ T cells sorted from blood, taken in a trial of the OX40 agonist ivuxolimab. Every receptor here comes from an adult with an advanced solid tumor such as melanoma, head and neck, liver or kidney cancer.

The rearrangement uses TRBV10-3 and TRBJ2-3; 7 bases match TRBD2. Germline CDR1 is ENHRY and CDR2 is SYGVKD. CDR3 length: 15 amino acids. After removal of 11 bases from V and 3 bases from J, the junction contained 14 bases not matched to a gene. The CDR3 spells CASREGGAGTDTQYF. The CDR3 bases are TGTGCCTCAAGGGAGGGTGGAGCCGGGACAGATACGCAGTATTTT.

The genes are TRBV11-3 and TRBJ2-5; tentative D call: TRBD2 (6 bases). The V gene lost 2 bases and the J gene lost 1 base, with 14 bases spanning the gap. CDR3 length: 16 residues. The germline gives CDR1 SGHNT, CDR2 YENEEA. Here the CDR3 DNA reads TGTGCCAGCAGCTTAAGGGTGACTAGGGGCCAAGAGACCCAGTACTTC. It is translated as CASSLRVTRGQETQYF.

This sequence joins TRBV7-3 and TRBJ1-1; TRBD1 is a possible D gene (6 bases). The V gene lost 5 bases and the J gene lost 0 bases, with 13 bases spanning the gap. The CDR3 runs 15 residues. The germline CDR1 and CDR2 sequences are SGHTA and FQGTGA. This CDR3 reads CASSPARGMNTEAFF. For the CDR3, the DNA is TGTGCCAGCAGCCCCGCCAGGGGCATGAACACTGAAGCTTTCTTT.

This chain joins TRBV27 and TRBJ1-5; 7 nucleotides agree with TRBD1. In germline, CDR1 is MNHEY, CDR2 SMNVEV (reference sequence). The V and J ends lost 5 bases and 10 bases, in that order; junction bases with no gene match: 11. The CDR3 covers 14 residues. The CDR3 DNA reads as TGTGCCAGCAGTAGTAAGGGGGCCGGATACCCCCAGCATTTT. Its protein product is CASSSKGAGYPQHF.

A few counts support this clone. This chain uses TRBV5-1 with TRBJ2-2; the match to TRBD1 covers 10 bases. With V trimmed by 4 bases and J by 6 bases, 3 bases remained unmatched. Germline CDR1 SGHRS, CDR2 YFSETQ. This CDR3 has 14 amino acids. DNA for the CDR3: TGCGCCAGCAGCCCGGGGACAGGGGCCGGGGAGCTGTTTTTT. It is translated as CASSPGTGAGELFF.

The chain links TRBV19 to TRBJ1-1; no firm D call. The germline V gene encodes CDR1 LNHDA and CDR2 SQIVND (reference sequence). V lost 5 bases to trimming and J lost 1 base, with 8 bases between them. The CDR3 sequence is 13 residues long. CDR3: CASSPEGNTEAFF. The CDR3 bases are TGTGCCAGTAGTCCTGAGGGGAACACTGAAGCTTTCTTT.

This clone was picked up a small number of times. J is TRBJ2-7 and V is TRBV4-3; D not resolved. V dropped 6 bases and J dropped 6 bases, with 15 bases sitting between them. CDR1 is LGHNA and CDR2 is YSLEER in the germline V gene. The CDR3 has 13 amino acids. The CDR3 coding sequence is TGCGCCAGCAGTTTCGACATCTCCGGCGAGCAGTACTTC. Protein product: CASSFDISGEQYF.

CDR3 DNA sequence: TGTGCCAGCAGTTTACGACAGGGGGCATCGAACACCATATATTTT. Its translation is CASSLRQGASNTIYF. The chain is built from TRBV27 and TRBJ1-3; 10 nucleotides match TRBD1. V lost 2 bases, J lost 7 bases, and 5 bases stayed unmatched. CDR1 and CDR2 (germline): MNHEY, SMNVEV (reference sequence). The CDR3 totals 15 residues.

This chain joins TRBV5-8 and TRBJ1-1; 7 bases are a match to TRBD1. J lost 4 bases, V lost 0 bases, and 9 bases had no gene match. The CDR3 covers 16 residues. Germline-derived CDR1 and CDR2 are SGHTS and YDEGEE. The CDR3 is CASSLVGTASGTEAFF. The CDR3 DNA reads TGTGCCAGCAGCTTGGTAGGGACAGCCTCCGGCACTGAAGCTTTCTTT.

The chain joins TRBV27 to TRBJ2-7; 8 bases fit TRBD2. The CDR3 runs 13 residues. The V gene end was trimmed by 2 bases and the J gene end by 5 bases; junction bases not matched to a gene: 2. The germline V gene has CDR1 MNHEY and CDR2 SMNVEV (reference sequence). CDR3 region: CASSLREGNEQYF. As DNA, the CDR3 is TGTGCCAGCAGTTTACGGGAGGGAAACGAGCAGTACTTC.

J is TRBJ2-1 and V is TRBV2, with 14 bases aligning to TRBD2. The J segment lost 8 bases and the V segment lost 7 bases, leaving 7 bases of the junction unmatched. CDR3 length: 15 residues. CDR1 is SNHLY, CDR2 FYNNEI, per germline. CDR3 sequence (DNA): TGTGCCAGCACTGCGACTAGCGGGAGGGGGGATGAGCAGTTCTTC. Its protein is CASTATSGRGDEQFF.

The CDR3 region has the DNA TGTGCCAGCAGCTTAGAGTACTTAAGCACAGATACGCAGTATTTT. Translating it yields CASSLEYLSTDTQYF. The V gene is TRBV7-2, the J gene TRBJ2-3, with unresolved D. The CDR3 loop spans 15 amino acids. In germline, CDR1 is SGHTA, CDR2 FQGNSA. V shed 1 base and J shed 0 bases, with 8 bases lying between them.

The chain joins TRBV4-1 to TRBJ1-1; D might be TRBD1 (5 bases). Germline CDR1 is MGHRA and CDR2 is YSYEKL. CDR3 size: 15 residues. Deletions cut 3 bases from V and 1 base from J, with 12 bases between. The CDR3 DNA reads TGCGCCAGCAGCCACTCCCTCACAGGGAACACTGAAGCTTTCTTT. Its protein product is CASSHSLTGNTEAFF.

V usage is TRBV6-4 and J usage is TRBJ2-3; TRBD2 agrees at 12 bases. V was clipped by 4 bases and J by 4 bases; unmatched bases: 0. The V gene's germline CDR1 is MRHNA and CDR2 SNTAGT. CDR3 size: 14 residues. In DNA form, the CDR3 reads TGTGCCAGCAGTGCTAGCGGGGGGGCAGATACGCAGTATTTT. Its translation: CASSASGGADTQYF.

V usage is TRBV6-5 and J usage is TRBJ2-5; D remains unclear. The V gene lost 3 bases and the J gene lost 5 bases, with 10 bases spanning the gap. The CDR3 loop spans 13 amino acids. Germline V gene lookup returns CDR1 MNHEY and CDR2 SVGAGI. Here the CDR3 reads CASSYGPRETQYF. As DNA, the CDR3 is TGTGCCAGCAGTTATGGGCCCCGGGAGACCCAGTACTTC.

This clone was seen once. The chain is built from TRBV11-2 and TRBJ1-2; D is unclear. This CDR3 is 12 amino acids long. V lost 3 bases to trimming and J lost 7 bases, with 9 bases between them. Germline lookup yields CDR1 SGHAT and CDR2 FQNNGV. Here the CDR3 DNA reads TGTGCCAGCAGCTTGGAAATGACTGGCTACACCTTC. Protein: CASSLEMTGYTF.

This chain joins TRBV5-5 and TRBJ2-5; tentative D call: TRBD2 (6 bases). Trimming stripped 6 bases from V and 2 bases from J, with 26 bases between. In germline, CDR1 is SGHKS, CDR2 YYEKEE (reference sequence). The CDR3 sequence is 18 residues long. CDR3 in amino acids: CASNMGFQATGRQETQYF. The CDR3, as DNA: TGTGCCAGCAATATGGGGTTCCAGGCGACTGGGAGGCAAGAGACCCAGTACTTC.

The V and J genes are TRBV6-1 and TRBJ2-2; 8 bases are a match to TRBD1. V shed 7 bases and J 6 bases; nucleotides not matched to a gene: 7. CDR3 length: 14 amino acids. Germline V gene lookup returns CDR1 MNHNS and CDR2 SASEGT. CDR3 sequence (DNA): TGTGCCAGCATACAGGACAGGGTGGCCGGGGAGCTGTTTTTT. Translated, it gives CASIQDRVAGELFF.

V gene TRBV9 combines with J gene TRBJ1-5; no clear D. Trimming left V 0 bases short and J 5 bases short, with 9 bases between. The CDR3 has 14 amino acids. The germline gives CDR1 SGDLS, CDR2 YYNGEE. CDR3 in DNA: TGTGCCAGCAGCGTAGAGGGTTCTTATCAGCCCCAGCATTTT. Translating it yields CASSVEGSYQPQHF.